The rows below give T cell receptor beta chains drawn from one sample of a study of shared clonotypes between healthy human individuals. Clones were read by immunoSEQ multiplex PCR, and TCRdb kept only the in-frame ones, dropping some. The table records about 560,000 clones, 70% to 80% of them present only once. Sequencing input: PBMCs. The source is a woman between 40 and 55 years old in good health. Some clones in this sample may be carry-over from other donors' samples. The CDR3 runs from the conserved cysteine through the conserved F or W. A D gene is named only where the DNA matches it firmly. Clone sizes are given selectively: once, few, many, or a class where the clone is expanded.

clone size,D gene,J gene,V gene,CDR3 protein,CDR3 DNA
few,.,TRBJ1-5,TRBV7-9,CASSRDNQPQHF,TGTGCCAGCAGCCGAGATAATCAGCCCCAGCATTTT
.,.,TRBJ2-1,TRBV27,CASSFGAPREQFF,TGTGCCAGCAGTTTTGGAGCTCCCAGGGAGCAGTTCTTC
.,TRBD2,TRBJ2-7,TRBV30,CAWTSGVTYEQYF,TGTGCCTGGACTAGCGGGGTTACCTACGAGCAGTACTTC
.,.,TRBJ2-3,TRBV2,CASSQNPGLADTQYF,TGTGCCAGCAGCCAGAACCCCGGTCTAGCAGATACGCAGTATTTT
.,.,TRBJ2-7,TRBV4-1,CASSQAGEWIPYEQYF,TGCGCCAGCAGCCAAGCAGGGGAGTGGATCCCCTACGAGCAGTACTTC
.,.,TRBJ1-2,TRBV5-6,CASSTTGFYYGYTF,TGTGCCAGCAGCACAACAGGGTTTTACTATGGCTACACCTTC
.,.,TRBJ2-5,TRBV18,CASSPSQETQYF,TGTGCCAGCTCACCCTCGCAGGAGACCCAGTACTTC
.,.,TRBJ2-7,TRBV19,CASSPRRGPSEQYF,TGTGCCAGTAGTCCAAGGAGGGGGCCGTCTGAGCAGTACTTC
.,.,TRBJ2-5,TRBV29-1,CSVEGGAGETQYF,TGCAGCGTTGAAGGGGGAGCCGGGGAGACCCAGTACTTC
.,TRBD2,TRBJ2-7,TRBV6-5,CASRSLAGGYEQYF,TGTGCCAGCAGGTCACTAGCGGGAGGTTACGAGCAGTACTTC
.,TRBD2,TRBJ2-1,TRBV7-9,CASRAGLTSGGEQFF,TGTGCCAGCAGGGCTGGTTTGACTAGCGGAGGTGAGCAGTTCTTC
.,.,TRBJ2-1,TRBV7-5,CARSLWDRGPRGNEQFF,TGTGCCAGAAGCTTATGGGACAGGGGGCCTCGTGGCAATGAGCAGTTCTTC
once,.,TRBJ1-1,TRBV7-2,CASSSGNSATEAFF,TGTGCCAGCAGCTCCGGTAACTCCGCCACTGAAGCTTTCTTT
.,.,TRBJ2-7,TRBV19,CASSAVGEQYF,TGTGCCAGTAGTGCGGTGGGGGAGCAGTACTTC
once,TRBD2,TRBJ2-7,TRBV18,CASSPPSLLAGTYEQYF,TGTGCCAGCTCACCACCGTCTTTGCTAGCGGGGACCTACGAGCAGTACTTC
few,.,TRBJ1-1,TRBV10-2,CASRGGGTEAFF,TGCGCCAGCAGAGGGGGTGGGACAGAAGCTTTCTTT
few,.,TRBJ1-1,TRBV5-1,CASSLGQRDTEAFF,TGCGCCAGCAGCTTGGGACAGAGGGACACTGAAGCTTTCTTT
.,.,TRBJ2-6,TRBV19,CASSISVGSGANVLTF,TGTGCCAGTAGTATCTCGGTTGGATCTGGGGCCAACGTCCTGACTTTC
.,.,TRBJ1-4,TRBV5-1,CASSLATATNEKLFF,TGCGCCAGCAGCTTGGCAACGGCAACTAATGAAAAACTGTTTTTT
few,.,TRBJ1-2,TRBV5-4,CASSLESRGYGYTF,TGTGCCAGCAGTCTCGAATCTCGGGGCTATGGCTACACCTTC
.,TRBD1,TRBJ1-2,TRBV27,CASSHRGQGYTF,TGTGCCAGCAGCCACAGGGGGCAGGGCTACACCTTC
.,TRBD2,TRBJ2-3,TRBV27,CASSLWTSGRVTDTQYF,TGTGCCAGCAGTTTATGGACTAGCGGGAGGGTGACAGATACGCAGTATTTT
few,.,TRBJ1-1,TRBV15,CATSRDPRALEAFF,TGTGCCACCAGCAGAGATCCGCGGGCCCTTGAAGCTTTCTTT
.,.,TRBJ1-5,TRBV27,CASSRDSSNQPQHF,TGTGCCAGCAGTCGGGACTCAAGCAATCAGCCCCAGCATTTT
.,.,TRBJ2-1,TRBV11-2,CASSPGDRRAYNEQFF,TGTGCCAGCAGCCCCGGCGACAGGCGAGCCTACAATGAGCAGTTCTTC
.,TRBD1,TRBJ1-1,TRBV11-2,CASSYTDRATEAFF,TGTGCCAGCAGTTATACGGACAGGGCCACTGAAGCTTTCTTT
.,TRBD2,TRBJ2-5,TRBV9,CASSVEAHGRADETQYF,TGTGCCAGCAGCGTAGAGGCCCACGGGAGGGCCGACGAGACCCAGTACTTC
.,TRBD1,TRBJ1-6,TRBV5-4,CASTDRVSPLHF,TGTGCCAGCACGGACAGGGTCTCACCCCTCCACTTT
.,TRBD1,TRBJ1-5,TRBV4-1,CASSQYRGGNQPQHF,TGCGCCAGCAGCCAATACAGGGGGGGCAATCAGCCCCAGCATTTT
few,.,TRBJ1-1,TRBV18,CASSPRPTEAFF,TGTGCCAGCTCACCACGTCCCACTGAAGCTTTCTTT
few,.,TRBJ1-6,TRBV5-1,CASSLETGENSPLHF,TGCGCCAGCAGCTTGGAAACCGGGGAGAATTCACCCCTCCACTTT
few,TRBD2,TRBJ2-2,TRBV5-1,CASSSPSGRSTGELFF,TGCGCCAGCAGCTCCCCTAGCGGGAGAAGCACCGGGGAGCTGTTTTTT
.,TRBD1,TRBJ2-7,TRBV29-1,CSVAWTGNYEQYF,TGCAGCGTTGCGTGGACAGGGAACTACGAGCAGTACTTC
.,TRBD2,TRBJ2-3,TRBV2,CASSGLAGGPDTQYF,TGTGCCAGCAGTGGGCTAGCGGGAGGACCCGATACGCAGTATTTT
.,.,TRBJ2-1,TRBV28,CASSRRPQSYNEQFF,TGTGCCAGCAGCCGGCGGCCCCAATCGTACAATGAGCAGTTCTTC
.,.,TRBJ2-7,TRBV7-9,CASSSAPRSEQYF,TGTGCCAGCAGCTCCGCGCCAAGGAGCGAGCAGTACTTC
.,.,TRBJ1-2,TRBV7-9,CASSLEQDNLYGYTF,TGTGCCAGCAGCTTAGAACAGGACAATTTGTATGGCTACACCTTC